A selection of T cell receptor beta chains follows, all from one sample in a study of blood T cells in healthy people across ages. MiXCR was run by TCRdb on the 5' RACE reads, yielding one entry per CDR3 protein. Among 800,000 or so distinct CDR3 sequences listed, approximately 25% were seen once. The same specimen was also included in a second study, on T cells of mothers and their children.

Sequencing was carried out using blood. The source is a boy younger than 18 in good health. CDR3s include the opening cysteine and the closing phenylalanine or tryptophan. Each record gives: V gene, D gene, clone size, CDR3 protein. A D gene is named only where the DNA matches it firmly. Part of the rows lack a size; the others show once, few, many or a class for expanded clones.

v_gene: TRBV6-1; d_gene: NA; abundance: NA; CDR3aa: CASSVRAGANEKLFF
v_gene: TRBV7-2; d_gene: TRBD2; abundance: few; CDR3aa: CASSLVGGLGGEQYF
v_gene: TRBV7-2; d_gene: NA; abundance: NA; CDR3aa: CASSPGAGVSYNEQFF
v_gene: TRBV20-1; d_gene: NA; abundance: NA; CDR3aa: CSARCGNQPQHF
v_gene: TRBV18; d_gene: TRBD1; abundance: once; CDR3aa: CASSPATGESSYNEQFF
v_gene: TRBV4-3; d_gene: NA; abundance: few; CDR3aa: CASSQEHRVSYEQYF
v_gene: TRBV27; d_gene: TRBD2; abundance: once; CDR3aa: CASRRGGWETQYF
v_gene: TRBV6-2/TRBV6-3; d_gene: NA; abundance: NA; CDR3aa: CASEEGPSYEQYF
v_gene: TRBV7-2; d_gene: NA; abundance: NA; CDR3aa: CASSLRLGTEAFF
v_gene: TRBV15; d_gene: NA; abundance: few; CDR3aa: CATSINTGPSLAGELFF
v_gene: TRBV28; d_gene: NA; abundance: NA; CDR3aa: CASIRGGATDTQYF
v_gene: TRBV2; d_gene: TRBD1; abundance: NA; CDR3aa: CASRDALTGTGEETQYF
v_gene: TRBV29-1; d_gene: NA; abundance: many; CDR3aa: CSVEVENIQYF
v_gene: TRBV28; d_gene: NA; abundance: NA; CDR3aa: CASSYRGGAKNIQYF
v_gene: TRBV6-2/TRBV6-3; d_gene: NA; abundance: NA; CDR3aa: CASSDSAYEQYF
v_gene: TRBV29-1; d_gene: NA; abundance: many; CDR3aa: CSAASAVSYNEQFF
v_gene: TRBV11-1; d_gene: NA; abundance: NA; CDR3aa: CASSSPDNLNTEAFF
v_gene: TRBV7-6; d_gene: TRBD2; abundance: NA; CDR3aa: CASSETSGAYIEQFF
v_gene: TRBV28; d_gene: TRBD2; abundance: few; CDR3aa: CASSTRTSGGAGPETQYF
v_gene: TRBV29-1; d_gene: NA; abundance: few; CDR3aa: CSVPTGPPEKLFF
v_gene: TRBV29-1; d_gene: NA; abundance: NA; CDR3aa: CSVDRPSGETQYF
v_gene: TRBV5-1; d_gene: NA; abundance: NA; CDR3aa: CASRNGGFTDTQYF
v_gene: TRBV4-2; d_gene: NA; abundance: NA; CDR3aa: CASSQDAIHSGANVLTF
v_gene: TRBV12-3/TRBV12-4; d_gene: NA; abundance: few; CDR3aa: CASSLVAVDYNEQYF
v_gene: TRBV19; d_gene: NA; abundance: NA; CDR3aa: CASSIVGLHNEQFF
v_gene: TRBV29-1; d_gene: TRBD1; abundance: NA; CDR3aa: CSVDPGQGRYNEQFF
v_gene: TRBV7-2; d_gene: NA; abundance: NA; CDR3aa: CASSLSGRTQETQYF
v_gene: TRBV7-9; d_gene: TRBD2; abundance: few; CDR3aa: CASSPVAGGPQTQYF
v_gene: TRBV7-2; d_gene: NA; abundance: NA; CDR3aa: CASSLALVSSYNEQFF
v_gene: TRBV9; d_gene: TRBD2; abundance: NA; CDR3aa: CASSVDHGGAYEQYF
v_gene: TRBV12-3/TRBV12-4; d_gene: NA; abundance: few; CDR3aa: CASSFSDLGGETQYF
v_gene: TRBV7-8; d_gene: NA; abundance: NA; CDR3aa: CASIQGPPSTYEQYF
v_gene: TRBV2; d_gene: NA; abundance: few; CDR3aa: CASSDRGLPRVETQYF
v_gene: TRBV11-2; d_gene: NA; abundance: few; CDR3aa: CASSLESIGATNEKLFF
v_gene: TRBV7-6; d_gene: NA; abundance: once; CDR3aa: CASSSYISPAGELFF
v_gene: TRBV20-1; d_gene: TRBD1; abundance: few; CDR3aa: CSGMSGTGLDNEQFF
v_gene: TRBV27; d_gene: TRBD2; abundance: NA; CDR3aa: CASSSREGGMNTGELFF
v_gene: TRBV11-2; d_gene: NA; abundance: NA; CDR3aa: CASSPSGRAASLRRGETQYF
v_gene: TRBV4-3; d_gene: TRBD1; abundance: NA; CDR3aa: CASSLDRVNSYEQYF
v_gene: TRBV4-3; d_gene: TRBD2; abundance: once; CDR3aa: CASSQDRGAGAFYEQYF
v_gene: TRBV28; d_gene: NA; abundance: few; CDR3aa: CASSLRAGTYGYTF
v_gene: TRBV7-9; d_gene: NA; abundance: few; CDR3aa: CASSFSESGANVLTF
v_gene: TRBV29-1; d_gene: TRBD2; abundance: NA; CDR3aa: CSVMGLAGGNEQFF
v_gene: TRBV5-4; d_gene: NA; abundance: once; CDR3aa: CASGSPHRPHEQFF
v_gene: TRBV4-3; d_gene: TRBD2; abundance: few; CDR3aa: CASSQRTSGGAFQETQYF
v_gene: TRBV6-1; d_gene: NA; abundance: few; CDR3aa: CASREDEYRNYEQYF
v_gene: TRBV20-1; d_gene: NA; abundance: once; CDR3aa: CSARDGSGTDTQYF